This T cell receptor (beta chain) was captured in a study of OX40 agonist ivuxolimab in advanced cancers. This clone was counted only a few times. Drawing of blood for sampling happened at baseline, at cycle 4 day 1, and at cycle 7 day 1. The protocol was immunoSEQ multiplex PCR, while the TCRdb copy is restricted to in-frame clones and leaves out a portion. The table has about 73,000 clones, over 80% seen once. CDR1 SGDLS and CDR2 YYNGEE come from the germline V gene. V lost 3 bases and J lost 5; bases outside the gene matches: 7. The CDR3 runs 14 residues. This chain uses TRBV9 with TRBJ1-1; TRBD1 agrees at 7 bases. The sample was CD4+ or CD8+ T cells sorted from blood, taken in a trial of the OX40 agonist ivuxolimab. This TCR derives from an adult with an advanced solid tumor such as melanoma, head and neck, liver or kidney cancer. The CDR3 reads CASSEVTGLTEAFF. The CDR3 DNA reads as TGTGCCAGCAGCGAAGTGACAGGGTTAACTGAAGCTTTCTTT.